A single sample is the source of the 28 T cell receptor beta chains below, sequenced in a study of CD8+CD57+ T cells in acquired aplastic anemia. Genomic DNA, the template, was used for profiling of the TCR beta VDJ and CDR3. TCRdb processed the reads anew with MiXCR; each CDR3 protein has one entry. The sample lists about 220,000 distinct CDR3 sequences; 34% were seen once. The source material was sorted CD4+, CD8+, or CD8+CD57+ T cells (not recorded which) from PBMCs. The receptors shown here come from a human donor in good health, serving as a control.

In its sample, this clonotype was seen many times. The V gene is TRBV5-1, the J gene TRBJ1-6; D gene unclear. Germline V gives CDR1 SGHRS, CDR2 YFSETQ. Trimming cost V 4 bases and J 7 bases, with 15 bases left between them. This CDR3 comprises 15 residues. This chain's CDR3 is CASSPTLTGNSPLHF. Written as DNA, the CDR3 is TGCGCCAGCAGCCCTACCTTAACCGGGAATTCACCCCTCCACTTT.

This clonotype has a count of ten or more. The rearrangement links TRBV20-1 to TRBJ1-4, with a weak D call TRBD1 (5 bases). Germline CDR1 is DFQATT and CDR2 is SNEGSKA (reference sequence). The CDR3 consists of 11 residues. Trimming took 4 bases from V and 14 from J, leaving 14 bases between them. CDR3 in amino acids: CSATSQGRLFF. Here the CDR3 DNA reads TGCAGTGCTACCTCGCAGGGTCGGCTGTTTTTT.

This clonotype was seen many times. The chain has TRBV7-9 and TRBJ1-2; D remains ambiguous. V lost 3 bases to trimming and J lost 3 bases, with 11 bases between them. Per the germline V gene, CDR1 is SEHNR and CDR2 is FQNEAQ (reference sequence). The CDR3 consists of 14 residues. CDR3 region: CASSLRRQDYGYTF. The DNA for the CDR3 is TGTGCCAGCAGCTTGAGGCGCCAGGACTATGGCTACACCTTC.

The sample holds many counts of this clonotype. The chain combines TRBV25-1 with TRBJ2-5; D is unresolved. Per the germline V gene, CDR1 is MGHDK and CDR2 is SYGVNS. The CDR3 loop spans 13 amino acids. V was trimmed by 7 bases and J by 5 bases, leaving 14 bases between them. CDR3 residues: CASTQSGGETQYF. The CDR3 DNA reads as TGTGCCAGCACCCAGTCGGGCGGCGAGACCCAGTACTTC. Combining the CDR3 with reference TRBV25-1 and TRBJ2-5 gives the whole variable domain EADIYQTPRYLVIGTGKKITLECSQTMGHDKMYWYQQDPGMELHLIHYSYGVNSTEKGDLSSESTVSRIRTEHFPLTLESARPSHTSQYLCASTQSGGETQYFGPGTRLLVL.

This clonotype showed up just a few times. The chain employs TRBV2 and TRBJ2-1; 10 bases fit TRBD2. J lost 15 bases, V lost 6 bases, and 14 bases had no gene match. Germline V CDR1 and CDR2: SNHLY, FYNNEI. The CDR3 runs to 14 residues. CDR3 sequence reads: CASRLGRAGGLWFF. The CDR3 bases are TGTGCCAGCAGGCTCGGACGAGCGGGGGGGCTATGGTTCTTC.

This clonotype was counted a few times. The chain combines TRBV12-3 or TRBV12-4 with TRBJ2-2; 10 bases line up with TRBD1. CDR3 size: 14 residues. V was clipped by 5 bases and J by 3 bases; unmatched bases: 0. The CDR3 is CASSGQGDTGELFF. The CDR3 DNA sequence: TGTGCCAGCAGTGGACAGGGGGACACCGGGGAGCTGTTTTTT.

This clonotype was detected only a few times. The chain uses TRBV12-3 or TRBV12-4 and TRBJ2-5, with D possibly TRBD2 on 5 matching bases. The CDR3 totals 12 residues. V lost 9 bases, J lost 5 bases, and 13 bases lay in between. CDR3 protein: CASSGFTETQYF. For the CDR3, the DNA is TGTGCCAGTTCGGGGTTTACTGAGACCCAGTACTTC.

This clonotype was counted many times. V and J are TRBV6-1 and TRBJ1-1; D is ambiguous. This CDR3 spans 11 amino acids. Trimming removed 6 bases from V and 6 bases from J, with 8 bases in between. The germline V gene encodes CDR1 MNHNS and CDR2 SASEGT. In DNA, the CDR3 is TGTGCCAGCAGGAACATGGCTGAAGCTTTCTTT. Amino acids: CASRNMAEAFF.

CDR3 DNA sequence: TGTGCCAGCAGCGCCCACGGACAGGGGGCCTACGAGCAGTACTTC. As protein: CASSAHGQGAYEQYF. The rearrangement uses TRBV7-8 and TRBJ2-7; 10 nucleotides line up with TRBD1. This CDR3 is 15 amino acids long. Trimming cost V 5 bases and J 2 bases; bases outside gene matches: 6. Germline V CDR1 and CDR2: SGHVS, FQNEAQ.

The CDR3 DNA sequence: TGTGCCACTCTGGTGCGGGACAGCTCTGGAAACACTGAAGCTTTCTTT. It specifies CATLVRDSSGNTEAFF. V usage is TRBV10-3 and J usage is TRBJ1-1, with 7 positions matching TRBD1. The CDR3 is 16 residues long. With V trimmed by 10 bases and J by 2 bases, 16 bases remained unmatched. The germline CDR1 and CDR2 sequences are ENHRY and SYGVKD.

Many counts were recorded for this clonotype. J is TRBJ2-5 and V is TRBV20-1, with TRBD1 identical over 7 bases. CDR1 and CDR2 (germline): DFQATT, SNEGSKA (reference sequence). The CDR3 totals 12 residues. V was pared by 6 bases and J by 4 bases, with 5 bases of the junction left unmatched. The CDR3 region has the DNA TGCAGTGCCACAGGGGCTCTAGAGACCCAGTACTTC. Amino acid sequence: CSATGALETQYF.

This clonotype was detected many times. This chain links TRBV11-2 with TRBJ1-2; TRBD1 aligns across 10 bases. V gave up 4 bases and J gave up 7 bases; unmatched junction bases: 3. CDR1 is SGHAT and CDR2 is FQNNGV in the germline V gene. The CDR3 is made up of 13 amino acids. The CDR3 DNA follows: TGTGCCAGCAGCTCGACAGGGGGCCTTGGCTACACCTTC. This translates into CASSSTGGLGYTF.

This clonotype was detected ten times or more. For the CDR3, the DNA is TGTGCCAGCAGCTTAAACGGACTCTCCGAGCAGTACTTC. It is translated as CASSLNGLSEQYF. The chain links TRBV14 to TRBJ2-7; tentative D call: TRBD2 (5 bases). V lost 5 bases to trimming and J lost 6 bases, with 14 bases between them. The CDR3 is 13 amino acids. CDR1 SGHDN and CDR2 FVKESK come from the germline V gene.

This clonotype has just a few counts. The gene calls are TRBV13 and TRBJ2-7; D is undetermined. The CDR3 has 16 amino acids. Trimming shortened V by 0 bases and J by 3 bases, and 15 bases separated the two germline ends. Germline lookup yields CDR1 PRHDT and CDR2 FYEKMQ (reference sequence). This chain's CDR3 is CASSLGSINLNYEQYF. The DNA for the CDR3 is TGTGCCAGCAGCTTAGGCTCCATCAACCTAAACTACGAGCAGTACTTC. The complete variable domain, with remaining parts taken from reference TRBV13 and TRBJ2-7, reads AAGVIQSPRHLIKEKRETATLKCYPIPRHDTVYWYQQGPGQDPQFLISFYEKMQSDKGSIPDRFSAQQFSDYHSELNMSSLELGDSALYFCASSLGSINLNYEQYFGPGTRLTVT.

Note on this clonotype: A much larger clonotype is one base distant, so this may be a read error. The rearrangement uses TRBV7-3 and TRBJ2-7; maybe TRBD2 (6 bases). V lost 5 bases, J lost 9 bases, and 17 bases lay in between. Germline-derived CDR1 and CDR2 are SGHTA and FQGTGA. The CDR3 spans 13 residues. The CDR3 DNA is TGTGCCAGCAGCCCGACTAGTCTCCACGTGCAGTACTTC. It yields the protein CASSPTSLHVQYF. Complete variable domain (other parts from reference TRBV7-3 and TRBJ2-7): GAGVSQTPSNKVTEKGKYVELRCDPISGHTALYWYRQSLGQGPEFLIYFQGTGAADDSGLPNDRFFAVRPEGSVSTLKIQRTERGDSAVYLCASSPTSLHVQYFGPGTRLTVT.

Turning to this clonotype: Its ends do not fully match the called genes, so a read error is possible. CDR3 sequence: CASSQVASWTSGFTGTQYF. CDR3 nucleotide sequence: TGTGCCAGCAGTCAAGTGGCATCGTGGACTAGCGGCTTCACAGGTACGCAGTATTTT. V and J are TRBV7-6 and TRBJ2-3; 10 nucleotides agree with TRBD2. The CDR3 spans 19 residues. Germline CDR1 is SGHVS and CDR2 is FNYEAQ.

The V gene is TRBV10-3, the J gene TRBJ2-1; TRBD2 matches at 8 bases. The CDR3 has 18 amino acids. The V segment lost 3 bases and the J segment 7 bases; nucleotides outside the gene matches: 17. Germline values: CDR1 ENHRY, CDR2 SYGVKD. The CDR3: CAISDPLLGLAGVNEQFF. CDR3 sequence (DNA): TGTGCCATCAGTGACCCCCTATTGGGCCTAGCGGGCGTAAATGAGCAGTTCTTC.

This clonotype was found many times. The chain employs TRBV11-1 and TRBJ2-7, with 7 nucleotides matching TRBD1. This CDR3 is built from 16 residues. V lost 1 base, J lost 1 base, and 7 bases stayed unmatched. Germline CDR1 SGHAT, CDR2 FQDESV (reference sequence). The CDR3 loop is CASSLVGGQPSYEQYF. The CDR3 DNA sequence: TGTGCCAGCAGCTTAGTAGGGGGACAGCCTTCCTACGAGCAGTACTTC.

This clonotype was detected a few times. The chain joins TRBV5-8 to TRBJ1-3; a possible D gene is TRBD1 (5 bases). From germline, CDR1 is SGHTS and CDR2 YDEGEE. The CDR3 contains 15 residues. Trimming took off 2 bases at V and 2 bases at J, with 11 bases between the two ends. The chain's CDR3 is CASSFQGSTGNTIYF. DNA for the CDR3: TGTGCCAGCAGCTTTCAGGGTTCCACTGGAAACACCATATATTTT.

Comments on this clonotype: Possible read error: a much larger clone is one base away. The chain combines TRBV5-4 with TRBJ1-1; 7 bases align to TRBD1. The CDR3 consists of 12 residues. The germline gives CDR1 SGHNT, CDR2 YYREEE (reference sequence). The ends lost 6 bases at V and 4 bases at J; junction bases unmatched: 3. The CDR3 DNA sequence: TGTGCCAGCATCTCAGGGGGCACTGAAGCTTTCTTT. As protein: CASISGGTEAFF.

The chain couples TRBV19 to TRBJ1-1; D is possibly TRBD1 (5 bases). Germline lookup yields CDR1 LNHDA and CDR2 SQIVND (reference sequence). The CDR3 contains 13 residues. V lost 3 bases, J lost 4 bases, and 9 bases lay in between. In DNA, the CDR3 is TGTGCCAGTAGTATGGGCAGGGCCACTGAAGCTTTCTTT. It yields the protein CASSMGRATEAFF.

This clonotype showed up many times. This sequence joins TRBV20-1 and TRBJ2-1; TRBD1 might be the D (6 bases). Trimming pared 6 bases from V and 8 bases from J, leaving 14 bases between. The germline V gene has CDR1 DFQATT and CDR2 SNEGSKA (reference sequence). The CDR3 consists of 12 residues. CDR3 in amino acids: CSAIYQGYEQFF. The CDR3 DNA reads as TGCAGTGCAATTTACCAGGGGTATGAGCAGTTCTTC.

A few counts support this clonotype. The chain couples TRBV20-1 to TRBJ1-1; D is ambiguous. Germline V lookup: CDR1 DFQATT, CDR2 SNEGSKA (reference sequence). The CDR3 has 13 amino acids. V was trimmed by 0 bases and J by 6 bases, leaving 11 bases between them. The CDR3 bases are TGCAGTGCTAGAGATTATACCAGATCTGAAGCTTTCTTT. Translation: CSARDYTRSEAFF.

This clonotype was picked up many times. The chain recombines TRBV20-1 with TRBJ1-1; a possible D gene is TRBD1 (5 bases). The V gene's germline CDR1 is DFQATT and CDR2 SNEGSKA (reference sequence). The CDR3 totals 15 residues. V was trimmed by 2 bases and J by 5 bases, leaving 18 bases between them. The CDR3 here is CSARNRLLTLTEAFF. CDR3 DNA: TGCAGTGCTAGAAACAGGCTGTTGACCTTGACTGAAGCTTTCTTT.

Details on this clonotype: A much more abundant neighbour one base away suggests this may be a read error. The chain combines TRBV4-1 with TRBJ2-7; maybe TRBD1 (5 bases). The CDR3 consists of 13 residues. The germline V gene encodes CDR1 MGHRA and CDR2 YSYEKL. The CDR3 here is CATSPVREEEQYF. The CDR3 bases are TGCGCCACCAGCCCGGTCAGGGAAGAGGAGCAGTACTTC.

This clonotype has just a few counts. The rearrangement joins TRBV4-1 to TRBJ2-3; TRBD1 matches 11 bases. CDR1 is MGHRA, CDR2 YSYEKL, per germline. Germline trimming cut 5 bases from V and 3 bases from J; bases unmatched to any gene: 7. The CDR3 spans 16 residues. The CDR3 sequence: CASSDYGDRGTDTQYF. The CDR3 nucleotides read TGCGCCAGCAGCGACTATGGGGACAGGGGGACAGATACGCAGTATTTT.

This clonotype was seen a handful of times. This chain connects TRBV14 to TRBJ2-1; D might be TRBD1 or TRBD2, each matching 5 bases. V was cut by 5 bases and J by 5 bases, with 25 bases left in between. The CDR3 totals 18 residues. The germline gives CDR1 SGHDN, CDR2 FVKESK. The CDR3 DNA reads TGTGCCAGCAGCGCCTACGGAAGGTGGGGGAGTCGGGACAATGAGCAGTTCTTC. Translated: CASSAYGRWGSRDNEQFF. Looking up the rest from reference TRBV14 and TRBJ2-1 gives the full variable domain: EAGVTQFPSHSVIEKGQTVTLRCDPISGHDNLYWYRRVMGKEIKFLLHFVKESKQDESGMPNNRFLAERTGGTYSTLKVQPAELEDSGVYFCASSAYGRWGSRDNEQFFGPGTRLTVL.

To note about this clonotype: A much larger clonotype is one base distant, so this may be a read error. V is TRBV5-6 and J is TRBJ1-1, with D uncertain. The CDR3 is made up of 14 amino acids. CDR1 is SGHDT, CDR2 YYEEEE, per germline. The CDR3 DNA reads as TGTGCCAGCAGCTTGTTAGGATTCAACACTGGAGCTTTCTTT. As protein: CASSLLGFNTGAFF.